One T cell receptor beta chain is described in this entry. Its antigen is still unknown. Base-call qualities are not available, and no considerably larger clone is one nucleotide away. These data originate in a study of blood T cell repertoires in COVID-19 (dated by TCRdb to 2020 to 2022). About the investigation overall: Samples from collaborators originated in the United States, Italy and Spain and spanned both the acute and convalescent phases of COVID-19. The samples were drawn from two sources: the first 160 participants of the ongoing ImmuneRACE study, and about 1,300 subjects contributed by 6 global collaborators. The sample metadata nearly always contained a de-identified subject ID, COVID-19 status, age in years and sex. A freely available public database, intended as a resource for researchers studying the immune response to SARS-CoV-2, is where the repertoires were released. Where HLA class I and class II types were available, the types were taken from metadata supplied by the sample provider, not from assay-based typing. The material from the prospective study consisted of cDNA or gDNA derived from T cells, B-cell-depleted T cells, or PBMCs. Deeply sampled blood TCRbeta repertoires from subjects exposed to, actively infected with, or recovered from COVID-19 were included in the dataset. What the research found in general, with its limitations: The amount of clinical and demographic metadata varied by source and participant and was provided uncurated.

The CDR3 sequence holds 15 residues, the cysteine and phenylalanine included. The DNA shown is the 45-base CDR3, in frame from base 1. For CDR1 and CDR2, the germline V gene lists SGHTA and FQGNSA. V loses 2 bases of germline sequence and J loses 3 bases, and the interval between the two ends is 11 bases. The immunoSEQ Assay, a bias-controlled multiplex PCR, was used to amplify TCRbeta CDR3 regions from genomic DNA. On the study's bioinformatics: Nucleated cell counts per sample were estimated from amplification of reference gene primers within the assay. To quantify the absolute abundance of each unique TCRbeta CDR3 rearrangement, sequence reads were collapsed and filtered. For each sample, productive Simpson clonality was calculated as the square root of Simpson's diversity index across productive rearrangements. The immuneACCESS repertoire file appears here via TCRdb, limited to in-frame rearrangements. These files lack a portion of the clones; in checked studies, under half of the deficit traces to unresolved V genes, and the cause of the others is not known. Clonal size and the V and J genes are those of that table, whereas D and trimming came from the DNA. This sample holds about 260,000 clones; approximately 86% were observed only once. Approximately 2% of the sample lies in the top ten.

Whole blood was collected in K2EDTA tubes by collaborating institutions according to the institutions' own protocols. Collaborator samples were shipped for TCRbeta analysis as frozen whole blood, isolated PBMCs, or DNA extracted from either sample type. This sequence was found in a man aged 25-40 years with active or convalescent COVID-19. Sequencing used peripheral blood. The rearrangement combines TRBV7-2 with TRBJ1-3, with TRBD1 tentatively as D gene (6 bases match). The CDR3 protein sequence reads: CASSLRGTLGNTIYF. The nucleotide sequence is TGTGCCAGCAGCTTACGAGGGACACTTGGAAACACCATATATTTT. The reference TRBV7-2 and TRBJ1-3 proteins fill in what lies around the CDR3, so the full variable domain reads GAGVSQSPSNKVTEKGKDVELRCDPISGHTALYWYRQSLGQGLEFLIYFQGNSAPDKSGLPSDRFSAERTGGSVSTLTIQRTQQEDSAVYLCASSLRGTLGNTIYFGEGSWLTVV.